The 32 T cell receptor beta chains listed next were all sequenced from one sample in a study of T cell repertoires in cytomegalovirus infection. One entry per CDR3 protein results from TCRdb running MiXCR on the reads. The table has roughly 150,000 distinct CDR3 sequences, 20% to 25% seen once. The sample consisted of PBMCs. All receptors come from a human donor in good health (CMV status not recorded). Some clones in this sample may be carry-over from other donors' samples.

This clonotype has a single count. This may be a read error, as it is one base from a much larger clone. V usage is TRBV11-2 and J usage is TRBJ2-7; TRBD1 aligns across 11 bases. From germline, CDR1 is SGHAT and CDR2 FQNNGV. The CDR3 has 15 residues. J lost 3 bases, V lost 3 bases, and 4 bases had no gene match. The CDR3 region has the DNA TGTGCCAGCAGCTTCTGGACAGGGGGCCACTACGAGCAGTACTTC. Translation: CASSFWTGGHYEQYF.

This clonotype is labeled medium-sized (0.01 to 0.1%). The chain couples TRBV7-6 to TRBJ2-3; TRBD2 aligns across 8 bases. The CDR3 length is 16 residues. Trimming took 5 bases from V and 2 from J; bases not matched to a gene: 9. Looked up from germline, CDR1 is SGHVS and CDR2 is FNYEAQ. CDR3 amino acids: CASSREGDASTDTQYF. CDR3 sequence (DNA): TGTGCCAGCAGCCGGGAGGGGGACGCCTCCACAGATACGCAGTATTTT.

The genes are TRBV19 and TRBJ1-1; D perhaps matches TRBD1 (6 bases). The CDR3 loop spans 14 amino acids. The V end was cut by 4 bases, the J end by 0 bases, with 9 bases between. Germline V CDR1 and CDR2: LNHDA, SQIVND (reference sequence). CDR3 loop: CASSTGQMNTEAFF. Here the CDR3 DNA reads TGTGCCAGTAGTACCGGACAGATGAACACTGAAGCTTTCTTT.

This clonotype was picked up many times. The J gene is TRBJ2-6, the V gene TRBV18; TRBD1 matches 11 bases. The trim removed 2 bases at V and 2 bases at J, leaving 2 bases unmatched. This CDR3 is built from 17 residues. The germline gives CDR1 KGHSH, CDR2 LQKENI. The CDR3 sequence: CASSPWTGGTGANVLTF. CDR3 DNA: TGTGCCAGCTCACCATGGACAGGGGGCACTGGGGCCAACGTCCTGACTTTC.

A note on this clonotype: A much more abundant neighbour one base away suggests this may be a read error. The rearrangement uses TRBV7-2 and TRBJ2-4, with D unclear. V lost 4 bases to trimming and J lost 0 bases, with 7 bases between them. The CDR3 is made up of 14 amino acids. Germline assignment: CDR1 SGHTA and CDR2 FQGNSA. The CDR3 bases are TGTGCCAGCAGCTCATCAGTAGCCAAAAACATTCAGTACTTC. It codes for CASSSSVAKNIQYF.

This rearrangement joins TRBV28 to TRBJ2-1, with D possibly being TRBD1 or TRBD2 (5 bases each). Looked up from germline, CDR1 is MDHEN and CDR2 is SYDVKM. The CDR3 is 15 residues long. V was pared by 5 bases and J by 0 bases, with 11 bases between. The CDR3 region is CASSRDGASYNEQFF. The CDR3 DNA is TGTGCCAGCAGTCGGGACGGGGCCTCCTACAATGAGCAGTTCTTC.

About this clonotype itself: It may be a read error: a sequence one base away is much more abundant. Because it lacks the conserved phenylalanine or tryptophan at the end, this CDR3 is likely a read error. The rearrangement uses TRBV4-1 and TRBJ1-5; D remains ambiguous. Trimming removed 1 base at V and 7 bases at J, with 14 bases between. Looked up from germline, CDR1 is MGHRA and CDR2 is YSYEKL. The CDR3 covers 15 residues. The CDR3 loop is CASSQVFGGVQPQHS. The CDR3 DNA reads TGCGCCAGCAGCCAAGTATTCGGCGGGGTCCAGCCCCAGCATTCT.

This clonotype was picked up a small number of times. The DNA for the CDR3 is TGTGCCAGCAGCGCGGGCCTTAACTATGGCTACACCTTC. It translates to CASSAGLNYGYTF. The chain carries TRBV28 and TRBJ1-2; the D is unclear. The germline CDR1 and CDR2 sequences are MDHEN and SYDVKM. This CDR3 contains 13 residues. V gave up 6 bases and J gave up 1 base, with 9 bases separating them.

This clonotype was observed at least ten times. The chain employs TRBV19 and TRBJ1-5; the D is unclear. The CDR3 is 12 residues long. V lost 6 bases, J lost 0 bases, and 3 bases lay in between. Germline CDR1 and CDR2: LNHDA and SQIVND (reference sequence). In DNA, the CDR3 is TGTGCCAGTAGGAGTAGCAATCAGCCCCAGCATTTT. Translating it yields CASRSSNQPQHF. The variable domain in full, with the rest retrieved from reference TRBV19 and TRBJ1-5, is DGGITQSPKYLFRKEGQNVTLSCEQNLNHDAMYWYRQDPGQGLRLIYYSQIVNDFQKGDIAEGYSVSREKKESFPLTVTSAQKNPTAFYLCASRSSNQPQHFGDGTRLSIL.

At least ten counts were recorded for this clonotype. The chain carries TRBV7-3 and TRBJ2-1; possible D gene TRBD2, 6 bases. In germline, CDR1 is SGHTA, CDR2 FQGTGA. The CDR3 is 14 residues long. The V and J ends lost 2 bases and 9 bases respectively, with 14 bases between them. CDR3 sequence (DNA): TGTGCCAGCAGCTTAGCGGAGGGCCTCGGTGAGCAGTTCTTC. It encodes CASSLAEGLGEQFF.

The V call is TRBV15, the J call TRBJ2-1, with 12 bases identical to TRBD2. The CDR3 runs to 17 residues. The V gene's germline CDR1 is LNHNV and CDR2 YYDKDF (reference sequence). Germline trimming cut 5 bases from V and 1 base from J; bases unmatched to any gene: 6. The CDR3 sequence: CATSPRTSGTSYNEQFF. DNA for the CDR3: TGTGCCACCAGCCCAAGGACTAGCGGGACTTCCTACAATGAGCAGTTCTTC.

In DNA, the CDR3 is TGTGCCAGCAGCCCCGCGGTTCGATACGAGCAGTACTTC. It codes for CASSPAVRYEQYF. The chain combines TRBV7-6 with TRBJ2-7, with D unclear. This CDR3 contains 13 residues. Deletions cut 5 bases from V and 4 bases from J, with 12 bases between. In germline, CDR1 is SGHVS, CDR2 FNYEAQ. Full variable domain (outside the CDR3, taken from reference TRBV7-6 and TRBJ2-7): GAGVSQSPRYKVTKRGQDVALRCDPISGHVSLYWYRQALGQGPEFLTYFNYEAQQDKSGLPNDRFSAERPEGSISTLTIQRTEQRDSAMYRCASSPAVRYEQYFGPGTRLTVT.

This clonotype was counted many times. The V gene is TRBV7-2, the J gene TRBJ2-1; maybe TRBD2 (6 bases). This CDR3 contains 17 residues. Trimming cost V 4 bases and J 4 bases, with 20 bases left between them. Germline CDR1 SGHTA, CDR2 FQGNSA. The CDR3 sequence: CASSSGGLRSPYNEQFF. Here the CDR3 DNA reads TGTGCCAGCAGCTCCGGGGGACTTCGATCACCTTACAATGAGCAGTTCTTC.

The chain links TRBV4-2 to TRBJ1-2; D is uncertain. This CDR3 region has 14 residues. Germline CDR1 reads LGHNA; CDR2 reads YNFKEQ. V lost 2 bases and J lost 3, with 10 bases in between. The CDR3 nucleotides read TGTGCCAGCAGCCAATATGCGGTTGACTATGGCTACACCTTC. Protein: CASSQYAVDYGYTF.

The chain carries TRBV6-2 or TRBV6-3 and TRBJ2-2, with a possible D match to TRBD1 (5 bases). CDR1 and CDR2 from the germline V gene are MNHEY and SVGEGT. The CDR3 contains 14 residues. The V end was cut by 0 bases, the J end by 7 bases, with 9 bases between. The CDR3 sequence is CASSYSGPGGELFF. CDR3 bases: TGTGCCAGCAGTTACTCGGGGCCCGGCGGGGAGCTGTTTTTT.

This chain connects TRBV20-1 to TRBJ2-7; 8 bases align to TRBD2. The V gene's germline CDR1 is DFQATT and CDR2 SNEGSKA (reference sequence). This CDR3 has 16 amino acids. Trimming at V came to 0 bases and at J to 3 bases, leaving 10 bases not matched to a gene. Here the CDR3 DNA reads TGCAGTGCTAGAGATGAACTAGCGGCCGATCACTACGAGCAGTACTTC. Translation gives CSARDELAADHYEQYF.

The chain carries TRBV7-2 and TRBJ2-5, with TRBD2 matching 13 bases. Per germline, CDR1 SGHTA and CDR2 FQGNSA. The CDR3 length is 16 residues. The junction had 4 bases not matched to a gene; V was cut back by 0 bases and J by 6 bases. The CDR3 DNA is TGTGCCAGCAGCTTAGCAACTAGCGGGAGGGCGAAGACCCAGTACTTC. This codes for CASSLATSGRAKTQYF.

J is TRBJ2-1 and V is TRBV11-2; 11 bases align to TRBD2. The V gene's germline CDR1 is SGHAT and CDR2 FQNNGV. Trimming cost V 6 bases and J 4 bases; bases outside gene matches: 8. The CDR3 contains 16 residues. The CDR3, as DNA: TGTGCCAGCAGTTCATTAGCGGGGGGGCTGTACAATGAGCAGTTCTTC. This encodes CASSSLAGGLYNEQFF.

CDR3 residues: CAWSGHPGLAAYEQYF. The CDR3 DNA reads as TGTGCCTGGAGTGGACACCCGGGACTAGCAGCCTACGAGCAGTACTTC. This chain connects TRBV30 to TRBJ2-7; TRBD2 matches at 9 bases. CDR1 is GTSNPN and CDR2 is SVGIG in the germline V gene (reference sequence). The CDR3 has 16 amino acids. V trimming: 1 base; J trimming: 2 bases; junction bases outside the gene matches: 9.

The sample holds many counts of this clonotype. The chain links TRBV7-6 to TRBJ2-3, with 8 positions matching TRBD2. The CDR3 spans 19 residues. Germline CDR1 is SGHVS and CDR2 is FNYEAQ. Unmatched junction bases numbered 17, after V lost 1 base and J lost 5 bases. CDR3 sequence: CASSLVPYAWAGGEDTQYF. CDR3 coding DNA: TGTGCCAGCAGCTTAGTCCCATATGCGTGGGCGGGGGGAGAAGATACGCAGTATTTT.

This clonotype was seen more than once but under ten times. The V call is TRBV6-2 or TRBV6-3, the J call TRBJ2-1; no reliable D call. Germline CDR1 is MNHEY and CDR2 is SVGEGT. This CDR3 contains 11 residues. Trimming cost V 4 bases and J 9 bases, with 7 bases left between them. CDR3 sequence reads: CASSFAVEQFF. CDR3 nucleotide sequence: TGTGCCAGCAGTTTTGCGGTTGAGCAGTTCTTC.

This clonotype was picked up a small number of times. J is TRBJ1-1 and V is TRBV28; D gene unclear. Germline V lookup: CDR1 MDHEN, CDR2 SYDVKM. V gave up 4 bases and J gave up 10 bases, with 10 bases separating them. The CDR3 consists of 11 residues. In DNA, the CDR3 is TGTGCCAGCAGTTCTACAAGAAGAGCTTTCTTT. It codes for CASSSTRRAFF. Full variable domain (remainder filled in from reference TRBV28 and TRBJ1-1): DVKVTQSSRYLVKRTGEKVFLECVQDMDHENMFWYRQDPGLGLRLIYFSYDVKMKEKGDIPEGYSVSREKKERFSLILESASTNQTSMYLCASSSTRRAFFGQGTRLTVV.

The CDR3 here is CAISVGNEQFF. The CDR3, as DNA: TGTGCCATCAGTGTAGGGAATGAGCAGTTCTTC. The chain employs TRBV10-3 and TRBJ2-1; D is uncertain. This CDR3 is 11 amino acids long. CDR1 is ENHRY, CDR2 SYGVKD, per germline. V shed 4 bases and J shed 7 bases, with 5 bases lying between them.

The chain recombines TRBV9 with TRBJ1-2; no clear D gene. The CDR3 is made up of 13 amino acids. V was cut by 3 bases and J by 8 bases, with 14 bases left in between. The germline CDR1 and CDR2 sequences are SGDLS and YYNGEE. In DNA, the CDR3 is TGTGCCAGCAGCGCCACCAGCGTCAGGGGCTACACCTTC. Protein sequence: CASSATSVRGYTF.

The rearrangement links TRBV6-5 to TRBJ2-7, with D unclear. The CDR3 is 14 amino acids. Trimming took off 1 base at V and 0 bases at J, with 7 bases between the two ends. Germline CDR1 reads MNHEY; CDR2 reads SVGAGI. The DNA for the CDR3 is TGTGCCAGCAGTTACTATCCGAACTCCTACGAGCAGTACTTC. Protein: CASSYYPNSYEQYF.

This clonotype has a count of ten or more. V usage is TRBV7-8 and J usage is TRBJ2-7; 7 bases are shared with TRBD1. V trimming: 5 bases; J trimming: 0 bases; junction bases outside the gene matches: 13. Germline V gene data show CDR1 as SGHVS and CDR2 as FQNEAQ. CDR3 length: 17 amino acids. The CDR3 DNA reads as TGTGCCAGCAGCGCTCGGCCCCGACAGGGCCACTCCTACGAGCAGTACTTC. Translation: CASSARPRQGHSYEQYF.

The chain carries TRBV30 and TRBJ2-2, with unresolved D. V lost 4 bases, J lost 7 bases, and 10 bases lay in between. The CDR3 contains 12 residues. Germline values: CDR1 GTSNPN, CDR2 SVGIG (reference sequence). The CDR3 bases are TGTGCCTGGAACCCCAGGAGCGGGGAGCTGTTTTTT. This encodes CAWNPRSGELFF.

The rearrangement uses TRBV6-1 and TRBJ1-5; D gene uncertain. The CDR3 sequence is 15 residues long. Trimming left V 7 bases short and J 0 bases short, with 13 bases between. Germline V lookup: CDR1 MNHNS, CDR2 SASEGT. The CDR3 spells CASMSSGYSNQPQHF. CDR3 in DNA: TGTGCCAGCATGAGTTCGGGGTATAGCAATCAGCCCCAGCATTTT.

Written as DNA, the CDR3 is TGCAGTGCTTCTACGGGGGTCCATCAGCCCCAGCATTTT. Protein product: CSASTGVHQPQHF. The chain joins TRBV20-1 to TRBJ1-5; maybe TRBD1 (5 bases). The germline V and J ends were trimmed by 5 bases and 5 bases, with 13 bases remaining between them. CDR1 DFQATT and CDR2 SNEGSKA come from the germline V gene (reference sequence). The CDR3 runs to 13 residues.

This clonotype was seen a few times. The rearrangement joins TRBV15 to TRBJ2-1, with D perhaps TRBD2 (6 bases). CDR3 length: 15 residues. In germline, CDR1 is LNHNV, CDR2 YYDKDF (reference sequence). Trimming took off 1 base at V and 6 bases at J, with 13 bases between the two ends. The CDR3 DNA is TGTGCCACCAGCAGAGGACTAGAAGGGCTCAATGAGCAGTTCTTC. Protein product: CATSRGLEGLNEQFF.

This chain joins TRBV7-2 and TRBJ1-4; the D gene is possibly TRBD1 (5 bases). CDR1 and CDR2 from the germline V gene are SGHTA and FQGNSA. Trimming took off 1 base at V and 8 bases at J, with 17 bases between the two ends. CDR3 length equals 16 residues. In nucleotides, the CDR3 is TGTGCCAGCAGCTTAGGGGATACTGGGGGGAGGGAAAAACTGTTTTTT. This sequence encodes CASSLGDTGGREKLFF.

This chain joins TRBV10-3 and TRBJ2-3; D is uncertain. Germline-derived CDR1 and CDR2 are ENHRY and SYGVKD. V lost 3 bases and J lost 6, with 7 bases in between. This CDR3 has 12 amino acids. The CDR3 coding sequence is TGTGCCATCAGTGAAGTGGAGGATACGCAGTATTTT. This gives the protein CAISEVEDTQYF.